The 3 T cell receptor beta chains below come from one sample, sequenced in a study of cytomegalovirus exposure and HLA in healthy donors. The data were produced by immunoSEQ multiplex PCR, yet TCRdb's version contains in-frame clones alone and is incomplete. The table records hundreds of thousands of clones, roughly 84% of them present only once. Sequencing input: PBMCs. These TCRs come from a woman in her twenties or thirties in good health and CMV-seropositive.

The chain uses TRBV5-4 and TRBJ1-2; no reliable D call. V was cut by 3 bases and J by 1 base, with 7 bases left in between. Germline V gives CDR1 SGHNT, CDR2 YYREEE (reference sequence). CDR3 length equals 13 residues. The CDR3: CASSSPVNYGYTF. Here the CDR3 DNA reads TGTGCCAGCAGCTCCCCAGTTAACTATGGCTACACCTTC.

This clone was seen just once. The rearrangement uses TRBV30 and TRBJ1-2, with TRBD1 matching over 7 bases. J gave up 3 bases and V 1 base, and 5 bases lay outside the gene matches. This CDR3 comprises 14 residues. Germline assignment: CDR1 GTSNPN and CDR2 SVGIG (reference sequence). For the CDR3, the DNA is TGTGCCTGGAGTGGCAGGGGGAGTTACTATGGCTACACCTTC. Translated, it gives CAWSGRGSYYGYTF.

This clone has a handful of counts. This chain joins TRBV13 and TRBJ2-3; 15 bases are shared with TRBD2. Germline assignment: CDR1 PRHDT and CDR2 FYEKMQ (reference sequence). V dropped 5 bases and J dropped 4; count of bases not matched to a gene: 16. The CDR3 covers 20 residues. The CDR3 DNA follows: TGTGCCAGCAGCAGGGATTCGAGGACTAGCGGGAGGGCCGTCGCAGATACGCAGTATTTT. It codes for CASSRDSRTSGRAVADTQYF.